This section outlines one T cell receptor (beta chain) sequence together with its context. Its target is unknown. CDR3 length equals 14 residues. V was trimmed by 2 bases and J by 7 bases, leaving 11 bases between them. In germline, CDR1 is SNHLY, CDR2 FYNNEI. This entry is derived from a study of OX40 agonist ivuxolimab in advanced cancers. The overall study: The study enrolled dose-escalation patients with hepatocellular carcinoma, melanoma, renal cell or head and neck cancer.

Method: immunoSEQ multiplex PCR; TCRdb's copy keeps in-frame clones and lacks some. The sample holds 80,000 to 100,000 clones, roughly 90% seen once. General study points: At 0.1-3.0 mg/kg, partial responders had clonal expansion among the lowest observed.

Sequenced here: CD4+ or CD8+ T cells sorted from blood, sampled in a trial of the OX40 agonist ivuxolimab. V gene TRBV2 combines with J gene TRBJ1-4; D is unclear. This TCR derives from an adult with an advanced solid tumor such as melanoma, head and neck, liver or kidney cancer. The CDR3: CASSERYAGEKLFF. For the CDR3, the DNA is TGTGCCAGCAGTGAACGTTACGCAGGTGAAAAACTGTTTTTT.